This record looks at one T cell receptor (beta chain) sequence and its context. The same CDR3 also results from other DNA sequences found in this sample. J was trimmed by 6 bases and V by 5 bases; bases with no gene match: 6. The germline V gene encodes CDR1 ENHRY and CDR2 SYGVKD. CDR3 length: 15 residues. Authors' processing steps: Amplification of reference gene primers was used by the study to estimate nucleated cell counts. TCRdb's table, derived via immunoSEQ multiplex PCR, lists solely in-frame clones and lacks some. V and J calls and clone size are as listed in that table; D and trimming were resolved from the DNA. The sample shows about 120,000 clones, less than 90% of them seen only once. The sample originates from a study of blood T cell repertoires in COVID-19. In the study overall: Samples came from the United States, Italy and Spain, spanning acute and convalescent COVID-19. Sources were T cells, B-cell-depleted T cells, or PBMCs; the material itself was cDNA or gDNA.

The material sequenced was peripheral blood. The chain carries TRBV10-3 and TRBJ2-1; 11 bases match TRBD2. This receptor was obtained from a man in his 70s with acute or convalescent COVID-19. CDR3 DNA sequence: TGTGCCATCAGTCCCGGGACTAGCGGACCCAATGAGCAGTTCTTC. This gives the protein CAISPGTSGPNEQFF.